The sequence of this T cell receptor beta chain was determined in a study of cytomegalovirus exposure and HLA in healthy donors. Study-wide results and caveats: Cytomegalovirus association was listed for about 180 TCR beta chains. Reportedly, cytomegalovirus status was diagnosed with high sensitivity and specificity. One later analysis, an examination of the 90 to 150 validation repertoires, found that first-cohort TCR clusters tended to co-occur in them.

The donors were part of the roughly 130-subject validation cohort, which stood apart from the roughly 640-subject first cohort. In germline, CDR1 is MDHEN, CDR2 SYDVKM. CDR3 size: 18 residues. Trimming removed 7 bases from V and 1 base from J, with 23 bases in between. Profiled with immunoSEQ multiplex PCR; TCRdb holds only in-frame clones, not every one. The profile covers some 140,000 clones, with 80% to 90% appearing a single time and roughly 3% taken by the ten largest. Concerning this clone itself: Its target is not known.

V gene TRBV28 combines with J gene TRBJ2-1; D possibly corresponds to TRBD2 (7 bases). The clonotype was recovered from a young man in good health and CMV-seronegative. What was sequenced was PBMCs. CDR3 sequence (DNA): TGTGCCAGCATCCCGGAGGGAGGGGGAGGGCGATCCTACAATGAGCAGTTCTTC. Translated: CASIPEGGGGRSYNEQFF.